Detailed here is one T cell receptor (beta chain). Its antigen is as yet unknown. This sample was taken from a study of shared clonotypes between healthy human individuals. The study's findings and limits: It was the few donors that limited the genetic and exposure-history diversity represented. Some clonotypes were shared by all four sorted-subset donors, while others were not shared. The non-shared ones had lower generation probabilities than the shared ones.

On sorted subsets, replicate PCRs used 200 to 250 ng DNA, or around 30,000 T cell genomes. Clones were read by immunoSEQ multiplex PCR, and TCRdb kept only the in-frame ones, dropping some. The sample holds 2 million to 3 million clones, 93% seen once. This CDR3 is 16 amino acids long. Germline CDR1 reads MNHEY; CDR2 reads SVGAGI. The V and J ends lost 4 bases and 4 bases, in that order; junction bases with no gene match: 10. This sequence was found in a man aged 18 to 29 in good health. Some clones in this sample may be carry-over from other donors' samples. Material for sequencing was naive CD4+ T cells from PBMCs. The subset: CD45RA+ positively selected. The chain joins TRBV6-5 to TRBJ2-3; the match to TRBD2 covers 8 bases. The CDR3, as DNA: TGTGCCAGCAGTTCTTCCGGGACTAGAATACCAGATACGCAGTATTTT. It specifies CASSSSGTRIPDTQYF.